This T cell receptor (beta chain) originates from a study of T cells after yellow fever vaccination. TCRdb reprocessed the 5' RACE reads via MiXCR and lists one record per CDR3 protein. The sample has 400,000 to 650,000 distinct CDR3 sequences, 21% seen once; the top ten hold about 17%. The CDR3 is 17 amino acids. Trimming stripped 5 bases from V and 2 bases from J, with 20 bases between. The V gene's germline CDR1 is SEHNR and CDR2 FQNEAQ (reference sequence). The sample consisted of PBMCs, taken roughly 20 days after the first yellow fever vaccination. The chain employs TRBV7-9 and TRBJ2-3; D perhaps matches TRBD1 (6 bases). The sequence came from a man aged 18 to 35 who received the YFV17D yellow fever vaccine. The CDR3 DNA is TGTGCCAGCAGCACTGCAGTTTTAGGACAGATCACAGATACGCAGTATTTT. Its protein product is CASSTAVLGQITDTQYF. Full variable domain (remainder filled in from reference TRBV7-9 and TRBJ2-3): DTGVSQNPRHKITKRGQNVTFRCDPISEHNRLYWYRQTLGQGPEFLTYFQNEAQLEKSRLLSDRFSAERPKGSFSTLEIQRTEQGDSAMYLCASSTAVLGQITDTQYFGPGTRLTVL.